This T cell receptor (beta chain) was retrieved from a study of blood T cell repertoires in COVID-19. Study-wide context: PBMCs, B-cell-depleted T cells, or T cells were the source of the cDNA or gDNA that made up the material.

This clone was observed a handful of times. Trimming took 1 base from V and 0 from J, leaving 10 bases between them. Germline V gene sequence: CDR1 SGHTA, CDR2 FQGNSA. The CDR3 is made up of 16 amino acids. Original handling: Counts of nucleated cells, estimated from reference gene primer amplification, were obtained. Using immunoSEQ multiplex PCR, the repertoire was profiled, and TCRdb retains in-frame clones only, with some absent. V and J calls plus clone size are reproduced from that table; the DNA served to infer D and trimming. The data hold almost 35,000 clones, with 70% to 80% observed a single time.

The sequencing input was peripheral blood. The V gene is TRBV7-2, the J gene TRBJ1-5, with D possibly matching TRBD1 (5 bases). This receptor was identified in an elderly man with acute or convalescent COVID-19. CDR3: CASSLGPGFSNQPQHF. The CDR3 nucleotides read TGTGCCAGCAGCTTAGGTCCAGGGTTTAGCAATCAGCCCCAGCATTTT.